This entry describes one T cell receptor beta chain. Its specificity is not known. The data were taken from a study of siplizumab effects on memory and regulatory T cells. The study, taken as a whole, reports: Relative to controls at roughly 30%, mappable alloreactive CD4+ clones exhibited a mean Treg-derived proportion of around 69% with siplizumab. Few alloreactive clones mapped to unstimulated subsets. Alloreactive sequences traceable to unstimulated CD4+ memory cells were significantly reduced by siplizumab.

Germline V gene sequence: CDR1 SGHDN, CDR2 FVKESK. V lost 1 base to trimming and J lost 2 bases, with 2 bases between them. The CDR3 has 13 amino acids. Each sample had about 10^5 TCR templates assayed. TCRdb's table, derived via immunoSEQ multiplex PCR, lists solely in-frame clones and lacks some. This sample yields around 110,000 clones, of which roughly 94% are seen a single time; approximately 1.8% belongs to the top ten. The material sequenced was non-Treg CD4+ T cells sorted from blood. This chain joins TRBV14 and TRBJ2-2, with no clear D. The receptor comes from a human donor in good health. The CDR3 loop is CASSQVNTGELFF. Written as DNA, the CDR3 is TGTGCCAGCAGCCAAGTTAACACCGGGGAGCTGTTTTTT.